A single T cell receptor (beta chain) is shown here with its context. The CDR3 is made up of 20 amino acids. TCRdb keeps only in-frame clones here, not all; method: immunoSEQ multiplex PCR. The sample lists approximately 93,000 clones, over 70% seen once, with 1.1% in the top ten. The record originates from a study of blood T cell repertoires in COVID-19. The rearrangement uses TRBV21-1 and TRBJ2-2; the D call in the table, TRBD2, was not verified against the DNA. TRBV21-1 has pseudogene status. The sample taken for sequencing was peripheral blood. The receptor was isolated from a human donor in a cohort sampled during active COVID-19. Here the CDR3 DNA reads TGTGCCAGCAGCAAAGAAGAACTAGCGGGAGGTCAAAGGGACACCGGGGAGCTGTTTTTT. Amino acid sequence: CASSKEELAGGQRDTGELFF.